This TCR beta chain was observed in a study of T-cell memory formation after mild COVID-19. Study findings and constraints: Clonal second-wave expansions that peaked on day 37 had unconfirmed SARS-CoV-2 specificity.

This clonotype was found many times. Its antigen is not known. TCRdb re-called the 5' RACE reads through MiXCR, storing one row per CDR3 protein. Among just under 350,000 distinct CDR3 sequences listed, roughly 13% were seen once. Trimming shortened V by 5 bases and J by 5 bases, and 15 bases separated the two germline ends. The CDR3 has 14 amino acids. Germline V lookup: CDR1 SEHNR, CDR2 FQNEAQ (reference sequence). This rearrangement joins TRBV7-9 to TRBJ1-2; D is undetermined. The sequenced material came from PBMCs or a T cell subset sorted from them (not recorded which). The source of this sequence is a man aged 18 to 35 who had mild COVID-19 (a few samples of this study predate the infection). Cell type and time point are not known. Here the CDR3 reads CASSPGMDSYGYTF. The CDR3 DNA sequence: TGTGCCAGCAGCCCGGGGATGGACTCTTATGGCTACACCTTC.